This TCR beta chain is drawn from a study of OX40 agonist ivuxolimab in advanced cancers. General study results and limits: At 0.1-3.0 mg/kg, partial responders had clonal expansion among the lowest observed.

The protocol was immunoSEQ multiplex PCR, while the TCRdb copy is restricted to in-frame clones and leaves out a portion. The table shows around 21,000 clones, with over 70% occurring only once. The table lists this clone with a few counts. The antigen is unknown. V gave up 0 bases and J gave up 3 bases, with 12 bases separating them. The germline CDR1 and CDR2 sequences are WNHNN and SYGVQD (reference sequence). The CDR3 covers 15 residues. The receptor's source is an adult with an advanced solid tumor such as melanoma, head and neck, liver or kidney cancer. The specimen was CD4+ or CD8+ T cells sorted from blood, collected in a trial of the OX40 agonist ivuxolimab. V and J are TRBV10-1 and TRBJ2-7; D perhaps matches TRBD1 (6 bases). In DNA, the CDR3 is TGCGCCAGCAGTGAGTCTACCAGGGGCCTCTACGAGCAGTACTTC. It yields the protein CASSESTRGLYEQYF.